This entry concerns a single T cell receptor (beta chain). The CDR3 consists of 11 residues. V was shortened by 3 bases and J by 15 bases, with 15 bases between the two germline ends. Germline CDR1 DFQATT, CDR2 SNEGSKA (reference sequence). This sample is drawn from a study of blood T cell repertoires in COVID-19. Study-level background: The analysed material was cDNA or gDNA that came from T cells, B-cell-depleted T cells, or PBMCs.

In the authors' methods: Scientists estimated how many nucleated cells there were by amplifying reference gene primers. TCRdb keeps only in-frame clones here, not all; method: immunoSEQ multiplex PCR. That table is the source of V, J and clone size, and D and trimming were worked out from the DNA. The sample yields approximately 120,000 clones, approximately 82% seen once. The sample consisted of peripheral blood. The sequence derives from a woman of 80 years or more with active or convalescent COVID-19. The chain recombines TRBV20-1 with TRBJ2-1; weak D call: TRBD2 (5 bases). CDR3 protein: CSARYRGPGFF. CDR3 DNA: TGCAGTGCTAGGTACCGGGGTCCGGGGTTCTTC.